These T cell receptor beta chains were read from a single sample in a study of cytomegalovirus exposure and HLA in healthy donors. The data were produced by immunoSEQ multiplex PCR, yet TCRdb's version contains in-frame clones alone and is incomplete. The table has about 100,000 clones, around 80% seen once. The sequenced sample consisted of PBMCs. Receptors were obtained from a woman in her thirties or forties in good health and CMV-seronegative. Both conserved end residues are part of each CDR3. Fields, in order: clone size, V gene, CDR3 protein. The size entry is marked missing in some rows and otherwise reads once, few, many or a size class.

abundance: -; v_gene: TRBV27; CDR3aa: CASSSSGTSVRETQYF
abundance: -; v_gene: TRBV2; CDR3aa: CASGRIRQGGTDTQYF
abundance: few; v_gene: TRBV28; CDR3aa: CASSLLRDRDQETQYF
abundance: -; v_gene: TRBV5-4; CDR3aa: CASSLMRVSSNQPQHF
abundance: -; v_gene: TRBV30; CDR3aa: CAWSASVGANVLTF
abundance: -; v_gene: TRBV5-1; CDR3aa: CASSLVSGVLSHEQYF
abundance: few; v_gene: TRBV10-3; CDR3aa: CAIMEPGSTLSTGELFF
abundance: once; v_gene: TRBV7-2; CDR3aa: CASSPGTHYNEQFF
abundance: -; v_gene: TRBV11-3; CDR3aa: CASSPGTLTYEQYF
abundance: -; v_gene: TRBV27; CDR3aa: CASGPLRGARREKLFF
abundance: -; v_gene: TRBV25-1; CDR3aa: CASSENGLKGGYTF
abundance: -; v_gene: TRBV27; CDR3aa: CASSLKGLAGERGTQYF
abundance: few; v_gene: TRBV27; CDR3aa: CASSVSGVTNEKLFF
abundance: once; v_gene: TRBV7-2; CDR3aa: CASSFGGGYTEAFF
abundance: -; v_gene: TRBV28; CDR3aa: CASRQGATEAFF
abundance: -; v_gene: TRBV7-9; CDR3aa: CASSYHGTPNTEAFF
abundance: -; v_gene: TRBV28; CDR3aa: CASSPPRGGQYF
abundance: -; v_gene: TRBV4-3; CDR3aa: CASSQQYRGHKFF
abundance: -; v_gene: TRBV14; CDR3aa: CASSPGGGQPQHF
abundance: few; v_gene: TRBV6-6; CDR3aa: CASLAQGLNTGELFF
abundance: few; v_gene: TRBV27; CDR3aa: CASSLEGGEQYF
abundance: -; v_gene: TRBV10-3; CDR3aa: CAISVFGQGNTGELFF